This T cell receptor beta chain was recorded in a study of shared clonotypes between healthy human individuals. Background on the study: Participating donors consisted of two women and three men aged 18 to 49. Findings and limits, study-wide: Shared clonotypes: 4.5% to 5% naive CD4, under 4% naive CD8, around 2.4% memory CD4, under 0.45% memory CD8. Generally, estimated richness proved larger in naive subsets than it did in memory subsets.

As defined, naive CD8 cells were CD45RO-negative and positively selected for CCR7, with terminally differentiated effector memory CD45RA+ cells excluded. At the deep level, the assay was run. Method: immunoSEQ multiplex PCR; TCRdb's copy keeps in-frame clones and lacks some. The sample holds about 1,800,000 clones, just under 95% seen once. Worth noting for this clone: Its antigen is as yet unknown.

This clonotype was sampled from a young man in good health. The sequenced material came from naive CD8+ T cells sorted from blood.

CDR3 DNA sequence: TGTGCCAGCAGCTCCGCGTTAACGGGCGGCTCCTACGAGCAGTACTTC. Amino acid sequence: CASSSALTGGSYEQYF. The J gene is TRBJ2-7, the V gene TRBV7-8, with D uncertain. Germline values: CDR1 SGHVS, CDR2 FQNEAQ. The germline V and J ends were trimmed by 4 bases and 0 bases, with 16 bases remaining between them. This CDR3 is built from 16 residues. The full variable domain, its missing parts supplied by reference TRBV7-8 and TRBJ2-7, is GAGVSQSPRYKVAKRGQDVALRCDPISGHVSLFWYQQALGQGPEFLTYFQNEAQLDKSGLPSDRFFAERPEGSVSTLKIQRTQQEDSAVYLCASSSALTGGSYEQYFGPGTRLTVT.